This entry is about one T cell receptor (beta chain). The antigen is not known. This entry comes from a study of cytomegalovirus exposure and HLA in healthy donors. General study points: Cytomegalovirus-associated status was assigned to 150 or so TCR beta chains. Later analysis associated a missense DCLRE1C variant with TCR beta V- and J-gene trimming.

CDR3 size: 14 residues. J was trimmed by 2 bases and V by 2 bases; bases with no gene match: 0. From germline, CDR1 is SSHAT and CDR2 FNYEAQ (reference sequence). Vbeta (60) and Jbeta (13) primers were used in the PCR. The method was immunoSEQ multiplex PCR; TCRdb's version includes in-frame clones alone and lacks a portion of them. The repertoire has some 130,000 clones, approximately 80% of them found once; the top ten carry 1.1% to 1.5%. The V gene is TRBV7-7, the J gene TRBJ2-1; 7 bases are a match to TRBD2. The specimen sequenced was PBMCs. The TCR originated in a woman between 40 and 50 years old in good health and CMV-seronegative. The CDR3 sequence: CASSLSGAYNEQFF. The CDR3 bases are TGTGCCAGCAGCTTAAGCGGGGCCTACAATGAGCAGTTCTTC.